This TCR beta chain was identified during a study of T cells in Graves' hyperthyroidism and ophthalmopathy (dated by TCRdb to between 2017 and 2020). With regard to the full study: Peripheral blood was collected at initial diagnosis, before any treatment. To identify distinguishing TCR V-J signatures, a discovery cohort of about a hundred patients was used, comprising 40 to 45 with Graves' ophthalmopathy and 57 with stable Graves' hyperthyroidism. An independent validation cohort of 18 to 20 hyperthyroidism patients and approximately 15 patients who later progressed to ophthalmopathy tested prospective prediction of ophthalmopathy. The roughly 94 discovery patients were randomly split 7:3 into training and test sets. Thyroid tissue and blood T-cell repertoires from six Graves' hyperthyroidism patients were also compared in the study. Once sampling was done, hyperthyroidism patients were given methimazole at a starting dose of 30 mg daily, whereas ophthalmopathy patients were given high-dose intravenous methylprednisolone. TCR Vbeta CDR3 sequencing of 130 to 150 peripheral blood samples (roughly 41 ophthalmopathy, 75 to 85 hyperthyroidism and approximately 17 progressor patients) is reported in the paper. The investigation overall reported the following: In validation, the model predicted progression to ophthalmopathy a median of about 6.8 months before onset, with 70% to 71% sensitivity and around 76% specificity. No statistical method was used to fix the sample size in advance, and group allocation was not hidden from the investigators. Most expanded thyroid clonotypes (frequency above 0.001) were also found in blood, which suggests that blood repertoires may mirror thyroid immune responses. A 13 V-J signature model separated ophthalmopathy from stable hyperthyroidism, with about 90% sensitivity and approximately 81% specificity in cross-validation and 80%/75% in testing.

This clonotype showed up just a few times. There is no known antigen for this receptor. No much larger clone is present one base from it, and per-base qualities are unavailable. CDR1 MDHEN and CDR2 SYDVKM are derived from the germline V gene. V is cut by 3 bases and J by 7 bases, and the space between the germline ends is 15 bases. Inclusive of the bounding cysteine and phenylalanine, the CDR3 is 14 residues long. The DNA shown is the 42-base CDR3, in frame from base 1. The TCR beta CDR3 regions were amplified from the RNA transcripts. For the first round of RT-PCR on the TCR CDR3, the HTBI primer set was used together with the Qiagen OneStep RT-PCR kit. Libraries were constructed in a second round of multiplex PCR, after which size selection and purification were carried out. Sequencing of the libraries was done on an Illumina HiSeq2000 using paired-end 100 bp reads. Per the authors' processing: SOAPnuke was used to process the raw data, throwing out any read that contained adapters or uncalled bases, had a mean Phred below 15, or lacked an exact constant-primer or identifier match. High-quality paired reads were merged using COPE v1.2.5, and each unique nucleotide sequence was defined as a clonotype. MiTCR v1.1 was used to align clonotypes to the IMGT TRBV, TRBD and TRBJ reference segments. Analysis was restricted to V-J combinations with a frequency above 0.0001, which covered just over 98% of repertoires. The TCS score was defined as the ratio of F50 (clonal expansion) to E x V (chaos), calculated using BLOSUM62-based TCRdist between CDR3 peptides within each V-J. Welch's t-statistics and random forest reduced around 550 V-J features to 10 to 15, which were used in a naive Bayes classifier (R e1071). The raw public data were reprocessed by TCRdb itself: fastp quality trimming at Q25, MiXCR clonotype calling, in-frame beta chains only. Entries that share a CDR3 protein sequence are merged under the most common genes and DNA. TCRdb, not the authors, supplied the V and J calls. A total of fewer than 750,000 distinct CDR3 sequences appear in this sample, roughly 15% of them only once. Clones ranked in the top ten supply 9.5% to 15% of the sample.

Moderately to severely active disease, a Clinical Activity Score of at least 3, a NOSPECS grade of at least 4, and a duration under 3 months were present in ophthalmopathy patients. Any patient with an uncontrolled infection, another autoimmune disease, pregnancy or lactation was excluded. Diagnoses relied on clinical symptoms, serum thyroxine and TRAb, thyroid ultrasound and orbital computed tomography. Ficoll-Paque density gradient centrifugation was used to isolate PBMCs from 10 ml of fresh peripheral blood. Total RNA was extracted using Trizol reagent, and RNA quality was assessed on an Agilent 2100 Bioanalyzer.

Recombination joined TRBV28 with TRBJ1-1, with the identity of the D gene unclear. The sequenced material came from blood. The sequence was collected from a woman between 45 and 65 years old with Graves' ophthalmopathy. The nucleotides are TGTGCCAGCAGTTTCCGGCGGTCGGGTCTTGAAGCTTTCTTT. Its translation reads: CASSFRRSGLEAFF.